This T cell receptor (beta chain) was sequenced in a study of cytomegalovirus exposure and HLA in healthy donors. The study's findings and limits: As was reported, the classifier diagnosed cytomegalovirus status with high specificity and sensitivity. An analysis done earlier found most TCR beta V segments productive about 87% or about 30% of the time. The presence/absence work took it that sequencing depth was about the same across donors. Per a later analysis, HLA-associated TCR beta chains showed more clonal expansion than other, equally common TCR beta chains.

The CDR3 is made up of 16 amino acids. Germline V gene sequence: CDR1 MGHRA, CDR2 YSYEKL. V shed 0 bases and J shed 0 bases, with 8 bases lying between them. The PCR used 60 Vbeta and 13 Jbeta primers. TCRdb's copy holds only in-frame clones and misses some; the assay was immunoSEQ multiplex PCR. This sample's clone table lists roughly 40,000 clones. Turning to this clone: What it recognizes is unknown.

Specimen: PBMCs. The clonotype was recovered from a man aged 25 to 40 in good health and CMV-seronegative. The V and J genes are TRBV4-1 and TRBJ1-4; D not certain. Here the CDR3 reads CASSQDMGATNEKLFF. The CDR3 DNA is TGCGCCAGCAGCCAAGATATGGGAGCAACTAATGAAAAACTGTTTTTT.